This TCR beta chain originates from a study of T cells in Graves' hyperthyroidism and ophthalmopathy. Broader study findings: Onset of ophthalmopathy came a median approximately 6.8 months after the model predicted it. Clonotypes that were expanded in thyroid above 0.001 mostly appeared in blood too.

For this clonotype: Its target is unknown.

TCR beta CDR3 sequences were amplified from RNA transcripts. The TCR CDR3 was amplified in a first-round RT-PCR using the HTBI primer set. Each CDR3 protein is one row after TCRdb ran MiXCR on the multiplex PCR reads. The sample carries approximately 510,000 distinct CDR3 sequences, about 46% recorded once. The CDR3 has 13 residues. Between the trimmed V and J ends, which lost 4 bases and 3 bases, there was a span of 12 bases. Germline V gives CDR1 SQVTM, CDR2 ANQGSEA. V gene TRBV29-1 combines with J gene TRBJ2-5; perhaps TRBD2 as D (6 bases). The specimen sequenced was peripheral blood or thyroid tissue (not recorded which). The sequence was obtained from an adult woman with Graves' disease, either hyperthyroidism or ophthalmopathy (not recorded which). The CDR3 coding sequence is TGCAGCGTTGGAAGAGGGACTGAAGAGACCCAGTACTTC. Translation gives CSVGRGTEETQYF.